These T cell receptor beta chains were read from a single sample in a study of T cell repertoires in cytomegalovirus infection. Their antigens are not known. TCRdb itself ran the reads through MiXCR, one entry per CDR3 protein. The table lists hundreds of thousands of distinct CDR3 sequences, about 33% of them singletons. The source material was cultured PBMCs, sampled from culture after CMV antigen stimulation. These receptors all come from a human donor in good health (CMV status not recorded). Some clones in this sample may be carry-over from other donors' samples. The CDR3 runs from the conserved cysteine through the conserved F or W. The order of the fields is V gene, clone size, D gene, J gene, CDR3 protein, CDR3 DNA. A D gene is named only where the DNA matches it firmly. Clone size is shown for a subset of rows, as once, few, many or a class of expanded clone.

TRBV19	NA	NA	TRBJ2-1	CASSIPGSSYNEQFF	TGTGCCAGTAGTATACCCGGGAGCTCCTACAATGAGCAGTTCTTC
TRBV7-2	few	TRBD1	TRBJ1-6	CASSWGTGGITLHF	TGTGCCAGCAGCTGGGGGACAGGGGGCATAACCCTCCACTTT
TRBV7-2	NA	NA	TRBJ1-1	CASSSTGTEAFF	TGTGCCAGCAGCTCGACAGGCACTGAAGCTTTCTTT
TRBV12-3/TRBV12-4	few	NA	TRBJ1-1	CASSVGTGFTEAFF	TGTGCCAGCAGTGTGGGAACAGGCTTCACTGAAGCTTTCTTT
TRBV7-3	few	TRBD1	TRBJ1-4	CASTFIGTELFF	TGTGCCAGCACCTTCATCGGGACAGAACTGTTTTTT
TRBV20-1	NA	NA	TRBJ1-6	CSARVPGTNNNSPLHF	TGCAGTGCTAGAGTTCCGGGGACAAACAATAATTCACCCCTCCACTTT
TRBV4-1	NA	NA	TRBJ2-5	CASSQGGLGLLSETQYF	TGCGCCAGCAGCCAAGGGGGCTTGGGGTTACTATCTGAGACCCAGTACTTC
TRBV2	NA	TRBD1	TRBJ1-1	CASSKGRGQGNTEAFF	TGTGCCAGCAGCAAGGGGAGGGGGCAGGGGAACACTGAAGCTTTCTTT
TRBV4-2	NA	NA	TRBJ2-3	CASSQVSGVGTDTQYF	TGTGCCAGCAGCCAAGTTTCAGGGGTTGGGACAGATACGCAGTATTTT
TRBV12-3/TRBV12-4	NA	TRBD1	TRBJ1-4	CASSLEVTGKSNIRKKLFF	TGTGCCAGCAGTTTAGAGGTGACAGGGAAATCCAATATCAGGAAAAAACTGTTTTTT
TRBV2	NA	NA	TRBJ2-6	CASRAWDAGANVLTF	TGTGCCAGCAGGGCTTGGGACGCTGGGGCCAACGTCCTGACTTTC
TRBV19	few	NA	TRBJ2-1	CASSIKGSPYNEQFF	TGTGCCAGTAGTATAAAGGGTTCTCCCTACAATGAGCAGTTCTTC
TRBV14	NA	TRBD1	TRBJ1-1	CASSPWTGGFTEAFF	TGTGCCAGCAGCCCCTGGACAGGGGGCTTCACTGAAGCTTTCTTT
TRBV19	few	NA	TRBJ2-3	CASSIGAGPYTDTQYF	TGTGCCAGTAGTATCGGGGCGGGACCCTACACAGATACGCAGTATTTT
TRBV2	few	TRBD1	TRBJ1-6	CASSERVGTDNSPLHF	TGTGCCAGCAGTGAACGGGTTGGGACAGATAATTCACCCCTCCACTTT
TRBV5-1	NA	NA	TRBJ2-7	CASSLTDNYEQYF	TGCGCCAGCAGCTTAACAGATAACTACGAGCAGTACTTC
TRBV7-2	many	TRBD2	TRBJ2-7	CASRGGAGGPTYEQYF	TGTGCCAGCAGGGGGGGAGCGGGAGGGCCCACCTACGAGCAGTACTTC
TRBV15	NA	NA	TRBJ2-1	CATSPSVGPGSGNEQFF	TGTGCCACCAGCCCCTCGGTTGGGCCTGGGTCTGGGAATGAGCAGTTCTTC
TRBV7-9	once	NA	TRBJ2-1	CACSLAAGPQFF	TGTGCCTGCAGCTTAGCGGCGGGGCCGCAGTTCTTC
TRBV6-2/TRBV6-3	few	NA	TRBJ2-1	CASIRRATPYNEQFF	TGTGCCAGCATTAGACGGGCTACCCCTTACAATGAGCAGTTCTTC
TRBV7-2	many	TRBD1	TRBJ2-7	CASSSGTGSFYEQYF	TGTGCCAGCAGCTCCGGGACAGGGAGTTTCTACGAGCAGTACTTC
TRBV29-1	NA	NA	TRBJ2-3	CSVSQVTLTDTQYF	TGCAGCGTATCCCAGGTCACCCTCACAGATACGCAGTATTTT
TRBV7-8	NA	TRBD1	TRBJ1-6	CASSLDISPRDSAFSPLHF	TGTGCCAGCAGCTTAGATATTTCCCCCAGGGACAGCGCGTTTTCACCCCTCCACTTT
TRBV20-1	few	TRBD2	TRBJ2-1	CSAGTSGSNEQFF	TGCAGTGCCGGGACTAGCGGGAGTAATGAGCAGTTCTTC
TRBV27	NA	TRBD2	TRBJ2-1	CAIRTSGTSYNEQFF	TGTGCCATAAGGACTAGCGGGACATCCTACAATGAGCAGTTCTTC
TRBV5-3	few	NA	TRBJ2-1	CARSLRGLDLYNEQFF	TGTGCCAGAAGCTTGCGGGGTCTTGACCTATACAATGAGCAGTTCTTC
TRBV6-6	NA	NA	TRBJ2-7	CASQTERLSYEQYF	TGTGCCAGCCAAACAGAAAGACTATCCTACGAGCAGTACTTC
TRBV20-1	NA	NA	TRBJ2-7	CSADGGLVLRGEQYF	TGCAGTGCAGACGGGGGATTAGTCCTTCGGGGCGAGCAGTACTTC
TRBV7-9	few	NA	TRBJ1-4	CASSHDSNSEKLFF	TGTGCCAGCAGCCACGACAGTAATAGCGAAAAACTGTTTTTT
TRBV6-5	NA	TRBD2	TRBJ2-7	CASSYSFTSGYEQYF	TGTGCCAGCAGTTACTCTTTTACTAGCGGTTACGAGCAGTACTTC
TRBV5-6	few	NA	TRBJ1-1	CASTLGGFHTEAFF	TGTGCCAGCACCTTGGGAGGTTTTCACACTGAAGCTTTCTTT
TRBV12-3/TRBV12-4	NA	TRBD1	TRBJ2-5	CASSPRTGFGGETQYF	TGTGCCAGCAGTCCGCGGACAGGGTTCGGGGGAGAGACCCAGTACTTC
TRBV18	NA	NA	TRBJ1-4	CASSPRRNEKLFF	TGTGCCAGCTCACCGAGGAGAAATGAAAAACTGTTTTTT
TRBV20-1	many	NA	TRBJ2-7	CSARDPPRDYEQYF	TGCAGTGCTAGAGATCCGCCCAGGGACTACGAGCAGTACTTC
TRBV7-8	NA	TRBD1	TRBJ2-2	CASSPILIRQGLPNTGELFF	TGTGCCAGCAGCCCAATCCTCATACGACAGGGCCTTCCGAACACCGGGGAGCTGTTTTTT
TRBV6-1	NA	NA	TRBJ1-1	CASSEEEATEAFF	TGTGCCAGCAGTGAAGAGGAGGCCACTGAAGCTTTCTTT
TRBV7-9	NA	TRBD2	TRBJ2-1	CASSFGGNPGLAGETYNEQFF	TGTGCCAGCAGCTTTGGGGGGAACCCGGGACTAGCGGGGGAGACCTACAATGAGCAGTTCTTC
TRBV15	NA	NA	TRBJ1-3	CATSRDLASPGNTIYF	TGTGCCACCAGCAGAGATTTGGCCAGTCCTGGAAACACCATATATTTT
TRBV28	NA	NA	TRBJ2-4	CASSLRMDIQYF	TGTGCCAGCAGTTTACGAATGGACATTCAGTACTTC